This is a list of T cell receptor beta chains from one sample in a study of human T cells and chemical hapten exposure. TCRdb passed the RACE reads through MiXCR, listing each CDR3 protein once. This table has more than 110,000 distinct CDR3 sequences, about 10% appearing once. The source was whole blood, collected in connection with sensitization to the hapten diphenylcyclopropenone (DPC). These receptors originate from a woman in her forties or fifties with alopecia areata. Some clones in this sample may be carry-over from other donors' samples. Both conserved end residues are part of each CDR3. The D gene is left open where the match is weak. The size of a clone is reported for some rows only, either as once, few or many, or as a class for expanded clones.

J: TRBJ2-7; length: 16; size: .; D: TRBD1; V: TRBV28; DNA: TGTGCCAGCAGTTCCAACACCGCGGACAGGGGAGACGAGCAGTACTTC; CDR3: CASSSNTADRGDEQYF
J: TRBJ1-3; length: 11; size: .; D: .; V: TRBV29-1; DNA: TGCAGCGTCAAGGGTGGAAACACCATATATTTT; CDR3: CSVKGGNTIYF
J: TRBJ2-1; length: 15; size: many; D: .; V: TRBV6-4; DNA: TGTGCCAGCAGTCCGACCCGGGGAGCCCACAATGAGCAGTTCTTC; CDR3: CASSPTRGAHNEQFF
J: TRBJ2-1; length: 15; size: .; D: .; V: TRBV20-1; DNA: TGCAGTGCTAGATCAGCAGGGAAAGGTTCCTATGAGCAGTTCTTC; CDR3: CSARSAGKGSYEQFF
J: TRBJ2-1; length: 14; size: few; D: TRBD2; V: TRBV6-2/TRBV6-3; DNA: TGTGCCAGCAGCCGACTAGCGGGAGCCGGTGAGCAGTTCTTC; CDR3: CASSRLAGAGEQFF
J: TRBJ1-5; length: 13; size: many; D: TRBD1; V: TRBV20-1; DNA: TGCAGTGCTAGGGGACAGGCTGCCCAGCCCCAGCATTTT; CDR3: CSARGQAAQPQHF
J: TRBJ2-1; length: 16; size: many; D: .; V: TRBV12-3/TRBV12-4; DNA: TGTGCCAGCAGTTTTGGGTGGCAGGGGACCTACAATGAGCAGTTCTTC; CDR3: CASSFGWQGTYNEQFF
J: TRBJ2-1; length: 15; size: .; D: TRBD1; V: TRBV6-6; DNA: TGTGCCAGCAGTTTCAGGGGGCGGGTGGTCAATGAGCAGTTCTTC; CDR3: CASSFRGRVVNEQFF
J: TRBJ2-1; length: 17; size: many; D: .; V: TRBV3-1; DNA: TGTGCCAGCAGCCGAAGTCCTAGAGCGGGTGGTTACAATGAGCAGTTCTTC; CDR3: CASSRSPRAGGYNEQFF
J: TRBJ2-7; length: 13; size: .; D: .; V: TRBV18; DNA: TGTGCCAGCTCCCCTCTAGAGACCTACGAGCAGTACTTC; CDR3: CASSPLETYEQYF
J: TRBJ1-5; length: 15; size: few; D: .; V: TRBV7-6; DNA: TGTGCCAGCAGTTTAGCGCTAGGGCCTCAGTGGCCCCAGCATTTT; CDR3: CASSLALGPQWPQHF
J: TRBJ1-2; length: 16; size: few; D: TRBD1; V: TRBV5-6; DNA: TGTGCCAGCAGCTTGTTTCCGGGACAGACTAACTATGGCTACACCTTC; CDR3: CASSLFPGQTNYGYTF
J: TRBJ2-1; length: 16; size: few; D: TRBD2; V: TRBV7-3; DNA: TGTGCCAGCAGCTTAACAGGGACTAGCAGAAACAATGAGCAGTTCTTC; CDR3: CASSLTGTSRNNEQFF
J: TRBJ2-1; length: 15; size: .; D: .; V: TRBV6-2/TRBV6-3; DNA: TGTGCCAGCAGTTACGGGCCAAACAGGTACAATGAGCAGTTCTTC; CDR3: CASSYGPNRYNEQFF
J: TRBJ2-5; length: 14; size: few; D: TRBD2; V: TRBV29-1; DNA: TGCAGCGCAGCAAGCGGGAGGAAGGGGGAGACCCAGTACTTC; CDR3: CSAASGRKGETQYF
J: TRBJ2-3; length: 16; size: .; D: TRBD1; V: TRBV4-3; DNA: TGCGCCAGCAGCCAAGGCAGGGGACAGATTCCAGATACGCAGTATTTT; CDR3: CASSQGRGQIPDTQYF
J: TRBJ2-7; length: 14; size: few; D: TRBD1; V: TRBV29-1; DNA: TGCAGCGTTTGGACAGGCCACGACCTCAACGAGCAGTACTTC; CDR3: CSVWTGHDLNEQYF
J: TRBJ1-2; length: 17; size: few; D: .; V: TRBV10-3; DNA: TGTGCCATCAGTGAGTTTCGGGACACCTCCCGGTTGTATGGCTACACCTTC; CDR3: CAISEFRDTSRLYGYTF